The T cell receptor (beta chain) under discussion was sequenced for a study of blood T cell repertoires in COVID-19. Study-level background: The United States, Italy and Spain provided the acute and convalescent COVID-19 samples. From T cells, B-cell-depleted T cells, or PBMCs came the material, which was cDNA or gDNA.

Germline V CDR1 and CDR2: SGHDN, FVKESK. V was trimmed by 4 bases and J by 4 bases, leaving 22 bases between them. The CDR3 covers 17 residues. How the authors handled the data: The authors estimated nucleated cell counts from reference gene primer amplification. Only in-frame clones appear in the TCRdb table, and some are missing; sequencing was by immunoSEQ multiplex PCR. That table is the source of V, J and clone size, and D and trimming were worked out from the DNA. The data show 200,000 or so clones, with around 84% seen just once and 3% held by the top ten. This sequence was found in a man aged 55-75 years with acute or convalescent COVID-19. Input material: peripheral blood. The gene calls are TRBV14 and TRBJ1-1; the D gene is possibly TRBD1 (5 bases). The CDR3 DNA reads TGTGCCAGCAGCCCGCTGAGACTCCATGGCGGGACCACTGAAGCTTTCTTT. This encodes CASSPLRLHGGTTEAFF.